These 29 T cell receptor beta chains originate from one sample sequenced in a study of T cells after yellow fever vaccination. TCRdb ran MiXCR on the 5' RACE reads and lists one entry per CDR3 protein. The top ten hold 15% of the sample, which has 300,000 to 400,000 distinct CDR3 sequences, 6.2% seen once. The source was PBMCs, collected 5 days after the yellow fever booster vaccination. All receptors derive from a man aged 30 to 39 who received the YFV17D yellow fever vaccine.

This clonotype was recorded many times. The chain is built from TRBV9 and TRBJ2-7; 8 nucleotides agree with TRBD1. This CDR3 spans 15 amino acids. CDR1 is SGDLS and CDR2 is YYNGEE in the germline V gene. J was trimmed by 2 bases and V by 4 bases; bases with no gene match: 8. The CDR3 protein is CASSSGQGGPYEQYF. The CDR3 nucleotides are TGTGCCAGCAGCTCCGGACAGGGAGGCCCCTACGAGCAGTACTTC.

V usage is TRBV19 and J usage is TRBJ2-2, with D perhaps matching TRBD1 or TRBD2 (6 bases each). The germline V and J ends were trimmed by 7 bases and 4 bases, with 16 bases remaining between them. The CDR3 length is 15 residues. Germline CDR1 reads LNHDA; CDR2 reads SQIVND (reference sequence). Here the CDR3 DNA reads TGTGCCAGTAAGGGGGGCGCAGGATGCACCGGGGAGCTGTTTTTT. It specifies CASKGGAGCTGELFF. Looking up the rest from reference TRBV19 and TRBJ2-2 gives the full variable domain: DGGITQSPKYLFRKEGQNVTLSCEQNLNHDAMYWYRQDPGQGLRLIYYSQIVNDFQKGDIAEGYSVSREKKESFPLTVTSAQKNPTAFYLCASKGGAGCTGELFFGEGSRLTVL.

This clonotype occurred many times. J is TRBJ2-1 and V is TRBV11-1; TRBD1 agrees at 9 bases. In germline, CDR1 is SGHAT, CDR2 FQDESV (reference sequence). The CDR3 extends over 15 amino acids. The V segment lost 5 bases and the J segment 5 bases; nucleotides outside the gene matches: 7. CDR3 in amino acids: CASSHTGGLNNEQFF. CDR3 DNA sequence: TGTGCCAGCAGCCATACAGGGGGCCTCAACAATGAGCAGTTCTTC.

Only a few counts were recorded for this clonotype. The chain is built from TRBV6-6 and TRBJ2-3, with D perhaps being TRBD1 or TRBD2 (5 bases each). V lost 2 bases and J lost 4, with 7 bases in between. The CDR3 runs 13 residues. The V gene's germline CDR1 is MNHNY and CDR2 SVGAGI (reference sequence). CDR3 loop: CASSYGGSDTQYF. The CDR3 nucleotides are TGTGCCAGCAGTTACGGGGGTTCAGATACGCAGTATTTT.

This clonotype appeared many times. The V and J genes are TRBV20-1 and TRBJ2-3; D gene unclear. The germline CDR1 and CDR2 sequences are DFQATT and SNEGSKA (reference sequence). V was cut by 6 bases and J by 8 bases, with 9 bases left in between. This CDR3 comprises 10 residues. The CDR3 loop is CSAPQGTQYF. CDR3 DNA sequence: TGCAGTGCCCCTCAAGGTACGCAGTATTTT.

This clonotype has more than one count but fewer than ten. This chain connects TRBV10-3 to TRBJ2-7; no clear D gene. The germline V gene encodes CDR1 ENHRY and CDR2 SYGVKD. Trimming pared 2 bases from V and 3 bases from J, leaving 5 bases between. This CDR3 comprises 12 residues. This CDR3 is CAISEGNYEQYF. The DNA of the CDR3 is TGTGCCATCAGTGAGGGCAACTACGAGCAGTACTTC.

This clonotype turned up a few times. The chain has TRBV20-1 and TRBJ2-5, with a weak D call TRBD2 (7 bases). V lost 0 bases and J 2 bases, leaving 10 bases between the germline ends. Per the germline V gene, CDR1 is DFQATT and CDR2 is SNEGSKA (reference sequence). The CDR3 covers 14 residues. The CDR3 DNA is TGCAGTGCTAGAGATGAGGGGGGGCAAGAGACCCAGTACTTC. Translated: CSARDEGGQETQYF.

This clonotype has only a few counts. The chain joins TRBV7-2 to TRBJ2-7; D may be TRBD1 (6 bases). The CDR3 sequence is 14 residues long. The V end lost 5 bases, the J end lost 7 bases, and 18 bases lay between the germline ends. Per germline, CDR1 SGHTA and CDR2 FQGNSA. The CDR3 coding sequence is TGTGCCAGCAGCGCCCCTCATAGGACAGAAGAGCAGTACTTC. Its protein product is CASSAPHRTEEQYF.

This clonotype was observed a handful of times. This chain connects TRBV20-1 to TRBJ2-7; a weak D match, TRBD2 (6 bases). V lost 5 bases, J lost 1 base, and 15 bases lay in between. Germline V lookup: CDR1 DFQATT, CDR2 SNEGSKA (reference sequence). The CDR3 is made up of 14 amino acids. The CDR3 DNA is TGCAGTGCTGGGGCCAGGACTAATTCCTACGAGCAGTACTTC. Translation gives CSAGARTNSYEQYF.

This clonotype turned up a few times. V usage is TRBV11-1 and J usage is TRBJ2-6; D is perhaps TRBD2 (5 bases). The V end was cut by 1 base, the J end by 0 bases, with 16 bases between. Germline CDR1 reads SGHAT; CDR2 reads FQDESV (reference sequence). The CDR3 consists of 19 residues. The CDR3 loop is CASSLGPGIRLSGANVLTF. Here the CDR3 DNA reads TGTGCCAGCAGCTTAGGCCCGGGGATTAGACTCTCTGGGGCCAACGTCCTGACTTTC.

As DNA, the CDR3 is TGTGCCAGCAGCCGCCGGGGGACAGAATTAAGCTCCTACGAGCAGTACTTC. Encoded protein: CASSRRGTELSSYEQYF. V usage is TRBV7-9 and J usage is TRBJ2-7; the D gene is possibly TRBD1 (7 bases). V lost 5 bases and J lost 0, with 20 bases in between. Germline values: CDR1 SEHNR, CDR2 FQNEAQ (reference sequence). The CDR3 is made up of 17 amino acids.

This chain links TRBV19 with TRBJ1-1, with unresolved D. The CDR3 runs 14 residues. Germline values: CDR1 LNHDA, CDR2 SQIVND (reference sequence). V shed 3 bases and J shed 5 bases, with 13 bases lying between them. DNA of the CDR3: TGTGCCAGTAGTATTTTGGGAAGAGCAACTGAAGCTTTCTTT. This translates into CASSILGRATEAFF.

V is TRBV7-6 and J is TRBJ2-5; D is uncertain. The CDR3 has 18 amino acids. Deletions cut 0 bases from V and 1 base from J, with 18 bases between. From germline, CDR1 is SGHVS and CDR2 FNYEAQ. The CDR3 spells CASSLASAGSGGQETQYF. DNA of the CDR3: TGTGCCAGCAGCTTAGCCTCCGCCGGAAGTGGCGGCCAAGAGACCCAGTACTTC.

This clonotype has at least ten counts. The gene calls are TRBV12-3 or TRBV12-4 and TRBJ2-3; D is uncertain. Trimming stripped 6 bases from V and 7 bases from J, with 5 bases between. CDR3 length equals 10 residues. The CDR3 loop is CASSLNTQYF. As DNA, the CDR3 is TGTGCCAGCAGCCTCAATACGCAGTATTTT.

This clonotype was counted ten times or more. In DNA form, the CDR3 reads TGCAGTGCAGCGAGCGGGATGAACAATGAGCAGTTCTTC. Translated, it gives CSAASGMNNEQFF. The rearrangement uses TRBV20-1 and TRBJ2-1; 7 bases agree with TRBD2. Germline CDR1 is DFQATT and CDR2 is SNEGSKA (reference sequence). The V segment lost 6 bases and the J segment 5 bases; nucleotides outside the gene matches: 7. The CDR3 extends over 13 amino acids.

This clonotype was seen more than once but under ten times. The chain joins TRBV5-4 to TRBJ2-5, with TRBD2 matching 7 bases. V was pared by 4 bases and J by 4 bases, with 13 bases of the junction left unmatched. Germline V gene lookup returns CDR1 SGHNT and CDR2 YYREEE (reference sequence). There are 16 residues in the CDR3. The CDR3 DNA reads TGTGCCAGCAGCAAATCAGCGGGGCCCAAAGGAGAGACCCAGTACTTC. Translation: CASSKSAGPKGETQYF.

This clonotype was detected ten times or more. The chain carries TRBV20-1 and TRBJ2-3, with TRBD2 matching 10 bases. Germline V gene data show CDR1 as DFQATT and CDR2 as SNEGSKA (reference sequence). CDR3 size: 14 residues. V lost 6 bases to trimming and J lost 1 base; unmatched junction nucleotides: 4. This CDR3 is CSALAGEGTDTQYF. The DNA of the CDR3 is TGCAGTGCCCTAGCGGGAGAGGGCACAGATACGCAGTATTTT.

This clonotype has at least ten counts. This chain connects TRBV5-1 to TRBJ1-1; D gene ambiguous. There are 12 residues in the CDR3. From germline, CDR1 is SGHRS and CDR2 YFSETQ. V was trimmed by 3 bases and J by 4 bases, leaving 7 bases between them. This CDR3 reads CASSSRPTEAFF. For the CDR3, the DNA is TGCGCCAGCAGCTCAAGACCCACTGAAGCTTTCTTT.

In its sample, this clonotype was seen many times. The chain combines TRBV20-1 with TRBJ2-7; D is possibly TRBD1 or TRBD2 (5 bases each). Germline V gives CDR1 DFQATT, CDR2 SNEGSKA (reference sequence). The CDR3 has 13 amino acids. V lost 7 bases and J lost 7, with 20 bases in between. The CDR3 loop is CSGSGPLQGEQYF. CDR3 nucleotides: TGCAGTGGTTCGGGACCCCTTCAGGGAGAGCAGTACTTC.

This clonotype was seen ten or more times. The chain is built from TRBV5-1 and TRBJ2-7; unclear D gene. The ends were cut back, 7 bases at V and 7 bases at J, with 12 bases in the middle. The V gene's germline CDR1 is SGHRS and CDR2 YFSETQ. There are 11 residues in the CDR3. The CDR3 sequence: CASVIEAEQYF. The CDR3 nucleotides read TGCGCCAGCGTGATCGAGGCTGAGCAGTACTTC.

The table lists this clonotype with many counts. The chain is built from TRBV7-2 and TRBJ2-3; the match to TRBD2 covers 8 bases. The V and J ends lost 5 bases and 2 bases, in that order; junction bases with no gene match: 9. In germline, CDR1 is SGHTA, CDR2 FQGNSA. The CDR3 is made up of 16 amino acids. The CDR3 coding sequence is TGTGCCAGCAGCGTACAAGCGGGAGTAGACACAGATACGCAGTATTTT. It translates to CASSVQAGVDTDTQYF.

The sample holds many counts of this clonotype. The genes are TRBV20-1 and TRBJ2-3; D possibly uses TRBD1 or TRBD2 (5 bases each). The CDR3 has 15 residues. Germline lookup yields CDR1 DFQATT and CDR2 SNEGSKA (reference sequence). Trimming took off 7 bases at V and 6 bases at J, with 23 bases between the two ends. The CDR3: CSVPSGTAGEDTQYF. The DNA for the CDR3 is TGCAGTGTTCCCTCCGGGACCGCCGGGGAGGATACGCAGTATTTT.

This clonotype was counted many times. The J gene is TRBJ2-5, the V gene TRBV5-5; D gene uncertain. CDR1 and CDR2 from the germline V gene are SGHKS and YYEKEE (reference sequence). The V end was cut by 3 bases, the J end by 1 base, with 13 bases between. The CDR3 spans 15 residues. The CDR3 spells CASSSLLEIQETQYF. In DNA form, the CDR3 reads TGTGCCAGCAGCTCCCTCTTGGAGATCCAAGAGACCCAGTACTTC.

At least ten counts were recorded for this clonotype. The CDR3 protein is CASSVTGESGYTF. In DNA form, the CDR3 reads TGTGCCAGCAGTGTAACAGGGGAAAGTGGCTACACCTTC. The chain couples TRBV6-4 to TRBJ1-2; 7 bases are a match to TRBD1. The CDR3 totals 13 residues. CDR1 and CDR2 from the germline V gene are MRHNA and SNTAGT. V gave up 4 bases and J gave up 7 bases; unmatched junction bases: 6.

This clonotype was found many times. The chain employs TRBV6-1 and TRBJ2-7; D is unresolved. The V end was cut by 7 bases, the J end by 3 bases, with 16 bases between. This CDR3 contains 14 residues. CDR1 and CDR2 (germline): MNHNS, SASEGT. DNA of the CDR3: TGTGCCAGCACGACCGCGGCCTCGCTCTACGAGCAGTACTTC. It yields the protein CASTTAASLYEQYF.

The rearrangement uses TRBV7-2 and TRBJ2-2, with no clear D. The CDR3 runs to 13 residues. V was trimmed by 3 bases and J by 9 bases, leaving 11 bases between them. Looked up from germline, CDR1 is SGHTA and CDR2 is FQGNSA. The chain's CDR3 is CASSLPPQRELFF. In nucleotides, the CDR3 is TGTGCCAGCAGCTTGCCGCCCCAAAGGGAGCTGTTTTTT.

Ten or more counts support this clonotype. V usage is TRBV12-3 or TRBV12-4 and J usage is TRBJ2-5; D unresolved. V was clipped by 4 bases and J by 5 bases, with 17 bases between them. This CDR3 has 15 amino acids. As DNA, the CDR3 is TGTGCCAGCAGTTCCCTCCTTAATAGCCAGGAGACCCAGTACTTC. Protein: CASSSLLNSQETQYF.

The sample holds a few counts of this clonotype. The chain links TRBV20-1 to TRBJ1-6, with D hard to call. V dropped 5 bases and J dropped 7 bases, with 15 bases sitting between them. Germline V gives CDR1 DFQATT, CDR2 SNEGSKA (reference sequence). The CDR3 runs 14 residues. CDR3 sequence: CSAFVDGPNSPLHF. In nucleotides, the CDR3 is TGCAGTGCTTTTGTGGACGGTCCCAATTCACCCCTCCACTTT.

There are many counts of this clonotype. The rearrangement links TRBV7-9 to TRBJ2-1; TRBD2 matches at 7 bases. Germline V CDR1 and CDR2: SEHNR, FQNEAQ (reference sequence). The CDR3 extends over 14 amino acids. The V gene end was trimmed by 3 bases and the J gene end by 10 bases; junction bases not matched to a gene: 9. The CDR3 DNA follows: TGTGCCAGCAGCTTCAGTAGGGAGGGTGGCGAGCAGTTCTTC. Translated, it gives CASSFSREGGEQFF.